The 2 T cell receptor beta chains given below trace back to one sample, sequenced in a study of blood T cell repertoires in COVID-19. This table comes from immunoSEQ multiplex PCR, and its TCRdb copy is limited to in-frame clones, with some not included. Found here are some 450,000 clones, 88% of them singletons; the top ten hold about 12%. Input material: peripheral blood. These receptors came from a woman in her forties or fifties with COVID-19, enrolled during active disease.

The chain combines TRBV28 with TRBJ1-2; 9 nucleotides agree with TRBD1. Germline CDR1 and CDR2: MDHEN and SYDVKM. The CDR3 has 13 residues. Trimming removed 6 bases from V and 8 bases from J; junction bases left unmatched: 7. The CDR3 DNA sequence: TGTGCCAGCAGCCCTAGGACAGGGGAAGGCTACACCTTC. Translated, it gives CASSPRTGEGYTF.

The rearrangement joins TRBV3-1 (or the pseudogene TRBV3-2) to TRBJ2-7; the match to TRBD2 covers 9 bases. In germline, CDR1 is LGHDT, CDR2 YNNKEL (reference sequence). The V gene end was trimmed by 6 bases and the J gene end by 3 bases; junction bases not matched to a gene: 6. This CDR3 spans 14 amino acids. The CDR3 DNA is TGTGCCAGCAGTCCCCCAGCGGGGGGCTACGAGCAGTACTTC. This sequence encodes CASSPPAGGYEQYF.